These 28 T cell receptor beta chains came from one sample sequenced in a study of blood T cell repertoires in COVID-19. Clones were read by immunoSEQ multiplex PCR, and TCRdb kept only the in-frame ones, dropping some. This sample carries more than 95,000 clones, about 80% of them seen once, and the ten largest clones take 5% to 7.5%. Specimen: peripheral blood. The receptors here all came from a man between 65 and 85 years old with acute or convalescent COVID-19.

The chain employs TRBV29-1 and TRBJ1-2; no reliable D call. The germline V and J ends were trimmed by 1 base and 0 bases, with 9 bases remaining between them. Germline CDR1 is SQVTM and CDR2 is ANQGSEA. The CDR3 totals 14 residues. CDR3 nucleotides: TGCAGCGTTGAAGGACAACCAGCTAACTATGGCTACACCTTC. Translated, it gives CSVEGQPANYGYTF.

The rearrangement uses TRBV27 and TRBJ1-1; D not resolved. V was shortened by 4 bases and J by 1 base, with 13 bases between the two germline ends. The germline CDR1 and CDR2 sequences are MNHEY and SMNVEV (reference sequence). This CDR3 region has 15 residues. The CDR3 region has the DNA TGTGCCAGCAGTTCATCCTCTCGGGAGAACACTGAAGCTTTCTTT. Translation gives CASSSSSRENTEAFF.

This clone was recorded only once. The V gene is TRBV11-2, the J gene TRBJ2-2; D uncertain. CDR3 size: 12 residues. V was cut by 3 bases and J by 6 bases, with 5 bases left in between. Per germline, CDR1 SGHAT and CDR2 FQNNGV. CDR3 DNA: TGTGCCAGCAGCTTCCTTCCCGGGGAGCTGTTTTTT. Protein: CASSFLPGELFF.

Only one count was recorded for this clone. The chain carries TRBV7-2 and TRBJ1-4; 9 positions match TRBD1. The CDR3 spans 15 residues. V dropped 5 bases and J dropped 3; count of bases not matched to a gene: 4. Per germline, CDR1 SGHTA and CDR2 FQGNSA. Here the CDR3 DNA reads TGTGCCAGCAGCCCCACAGGGGGCCCTAATGAAAAACTGTTTTTT. Translated: CASSPTGGPNEKLFF.

The V call is TRBV28, the J call TRBJ2-2; 8 bases align to TRBD1. J gave up 4 bases and V 7 bases, and 5 bases lay outside the gene matches. CDR1 and CDR2 (germline): MDHEN, SYDVKM. The CDR3 length is 14 residues. CDR3 sequence (DNA): TGTGCCAGCACCGGACAGGGTACCACCGGGGAGCTGTTTTTT. Encoded protein: CASTGQGTTGELFF.

This clone is a singleton in its sample. J is TRBJ2-1 and V is TRBV20-1, with TRBD2 identical over 11 bases. Germline V CDR1 and CDR2: DFQATT, SNEGSKA (reference sequence). The CDR3 runs 15 residues. V shed 3 bases and J 6 bases; nucleotides not matched to a gene: 7. CDR3 sequence: CSASATSGARNEQFF. In nucleotides, the CDR3 is TGCAGTGCTAGTGCGACTAGCGGGGCCCGCAATGAGCAGTTCTTC.

CDR3 DNA sequence: TGTGCCAGCCGTGGGTCACAGGGAACGCACGAGCAGTACTTC. Residues: CASRGSQGTHEQYF. The V call is TRBV28, the J call TRBJ2-7, with D perhaps matching TRBD1 (6 bases). CDR3 length: 14 amino acids. CDR1 is MDHEN, CDR2 SYDVKM, per germline. V shed 8 bases and J shed 5 bases, with 19 bases lying between them.

The chain combines TRBV10-3 with TRBJ2-7; 10 bases are shared with TRBD1. The trim removed 0 bases at V and 5 bases at J, leaving 7 bases unmatched. CDR1 ENHRY and CDR2 SYGVKD come from the germline V gene. This CDR3 comprises 16 residues. CDR3: CAISESLGTGEDEQYF. The CDR3 region has the DNA TGTGCCATCAGTGAGTCGTTGGGGACAGGGGAGGACGAGCAGTACTTC.

The chain has TRBV19 and TRBJ2-2; D is possibly TRBD2 (6 bases). CDR3 length: 13 residues. CDR1 is LNHDA and CDR2 is SQIVND in the germline V gene (reference sequence). Trimming removed 3 bases at V and 4 bases at J, with 6 bases between. The CDR3, as DNA: TGTGCCAGTAGTATCGGGGGCACCGGGGAGCTGTTTTTT. Protein: CASSIGGTGELFF.

J is TRBJ2-5 and V is TRBV7-9; the match to TRBD1 covers 7 bases. The CDR3 extends over 15 amino acids. Looked up from germline, CDR1 is SEHNR and CDR2 is FQNEAQ (reference sequence). The V and J ends lost 5 bases and 5 bases, in that order; junction bases with no gene match: 11. DNA of the CDR3: TGTGCCAGCAGCCTCAACAGGGGCGCAAGGGAGACCCAGTACTTC. It codes for CASSLNRGARETQYF.

V and J are TRBV20-1 and TRBJ2-2, with a tentative D call TRBD1 (6 bases). Germline CDR1 DFQATT, CDR2 SNEGSKA (reference sequence). The CDR3 length is 14 residues. The V and J ends lost 3 bases and 8 bases respectively, with 16 bases between them. CDR3 residues: CSASRQGHAGELFF. The CDR3 DNA sequence: TGCAGTGCTAGTCGGCAGGGGCATGCAGGGGAGCTGTTTTTT.

The V call is TRBV19, the J call TRBJ2-3, with a tentative D call TRBD1 (5 bases). This CDR3 is 16 amino acids long. The germline gives CDR1 LNHDA, CDR2 SQIVND (reference sequence). The V and J ends lost 2 bases and 5 bases respectively, with 17 bases between them. Here the CDR3 reads CASSIRNRPRGDTQYF. CDR3 in DNA: TGTGCCAGTAGTATAAGGAACAGGCCTCGAGGAGATACGCAGTATTTT. Drawing the rest from reference TRBV19 and TRBJ2-3, the complete variable domain is DGGITQSPKYLFRKEGQNVTLSCEQNLNHDAMYWYRQDPGQGLRLIYYSQIVNDFQKGDIAEGYSVSREKKESFPLTVTSAQKNPTAFYLCASSIRNRPRGDTQYFGPGTRLTVL.

CDR3 region: CSVRPGEAFF. The CDR3, as DNA: TGCAGCGTGCGGCCGGGGGAAGCTTTCTTT. The chain combines TRBV29-1 with TRBJ1-1; D not resolved. In germline, CDR1 is SQVTM, CDR2 ANQGSEA. V was pared by 6 bases and J by 8 bases, with 10 bases between. This CDR3 contains 10 residues.

CDR3 region: CSVEFGGGELFF. CDR3 nucleotides: TGCAGCGTTGAGTTCGGTGGTGGGGAGCTGTTTTTT. J is TRBJ2-2 and V is TRBV29-1; D gene uncertain. The V gene's germline CDR1 is SQVTM and CDR2 ANQGSEA. This CDR3 contains 12 residues. V lost 3 bases to trimming and J lost 8 bases, with 10 bases between them.

The rearrangement uses TRBV3-1 (or the pseudogene TRBV3-2) and TRBJ1-1; D gene unclear. V dropped 4 bases and J dropped 1 base, with 4 bases sitting between them. This CDR3 has 12 residues. Germline CDR1 and CDR2: LGHDT and YNNKEL (reference sequence). CDR3 region: CASSRRNTEAFF. The DNA of the CDR3 is TGTGCCAGCAGCCGGAGGAACACTGAAGCTTTCTTT.

This clone has just a few counts. The chain links TRBV7-3 to TRBJ1-4; no clear D gene. The CDR3 totals 16 residues. Per the germline V gene, CDR1 is SGHTA and CDR2 is FQGTGA. Trimming cost V 4 bases and J 7 bases, with 19 bases left between them. Here the CDR3 DNA reads TGTGCCAGCAGCTCTCCCGCCGGCGGGGTGGGTGAAAAACTGTTTTTT. As protein: CASSSPAGGVGEKLFF.

J is TRBJ2-2 and V is TRBV16; TRBD2 aligns across 15 bases. The CDR3 sequence is 17 residues long. Germline CDR1 KGHSY, CDR2 FQNENV. J gave up 5 bases and V 4 bases, and 5 bases lay outside the gene matches. CDR3 region: CASSRPGLAGGTGELFF. For the CDR3, the DNA is TGTGCCAGCAGCCGTCCAGGACTAGCGGGAGGGACCGGGGAGCTGTTTTTT.

The chain links TRBV11-2 to TRBJ2-3; 10 nucleotides agree with TRBD2. This CDR3 spans 16 amino acids. Germline CDR1 reads SGHAT; CDR2 reads FQNNGV. J was trimmed by 4 bases and V by 1 base; bases with no gene match: 5. CDR3 sequence: CASSLGVAGGADTQYF. CDR3 nucleotide sequence: TGTGCCAGCAGCTTAGGGGTAGCGGGAGGAGCAGATACGCAGTATTTT. Combining the CDR3 with reference TRBV11-2 and TRBJ2-3 gives the whole variable domain EAGVAQSPRYKIIEKRQSVAFWCNPISGHATLYWYQQILGQGPKLLIQFQNNGVVDDSQLPKDRFSAERLKGVDSTLKIQPAKLEDSAVYLCASSLGVAGGADTQYFGPGTRLTVL.

The gene calls are TRBV7-9 and TRBJ2-2, with D possibly matching TRBD1 (6 bases). This CDR3 has 18 residues. Germline V gives CDR1 SEHNR, CDR2 FQNEAQ (reference sequence). V was cut by 0 bases and J by 0 bases, with 14 bases left in between. CDR3 coding DNA: TGTGCCAGCAGCTTAGCCTGGACAGTCAACGCGAACACCGGGGAGCTGTTTTTT. Residues: CASSLAWTVNANTGELFF. Full variable domain (remainder filled in from reference TRBV7-9 and TRBJ2-2): DTGVSQNPRHKITKRGQNVTFRCDPISEHNRLYWYRQTLGQGPEFLTYFQNEAQLEKSRLLSDRFSAERPKGSFSTLEIQRTEQGDSAMYLCASSLAWTVNANTGELFFGEGSRLTVL.

The J gene is TRBJ2-7, the V gene TRBV15, with D possibly being TRBD1 (6 bases). The V gene lost 5 bases and the J gene lost 4 bases, with 12 bases spanning the gap. This CDR3 spans 13 amino acids. Germline lookup yields CDR1 LNHNV and CDR2 YYDKDF (reference sequence). For the CDR3, the DNA is TGTGCCACCAGCGTTAACCAGGGGTACGAGCAGTACTTC. The encoded protein is CATSVNQGYEQYF.

The V gene is TRBV24-1, the J gene TRBJ2-7, with D tentatively TRBD2 (6 bases). Between the trimmed V and J ends, which lost 4 bases and 3 bases, there was a span of 15 bases. This CDR3 comprises 15 residues. The germline CDR1 and CDR2 sequences are KGHDR and SFDVKD. Here the CDR3 reads CATSDPRQGGYEQYF. DNA of the CDR3: TGTGCCACCAGTGACCCACGGCAGGGAGGCTACGAGCAGTACTTC.

V gene TRBV7-9 combines with J gene TRBJ1-2; D unresolved. The V and J ends lost 1 base and 6 bases respectively, with 15 bases between them. CDR1 is SEHNR, CDR2 FQNEAQ, per germline (reference sequence). This CDR3 contains 15 residues. The CDR3 sequence is CASSLVALPTHGYTF. Here the CDR3 DNA reads TGTGCCAGCAGCTTAGTGGCGCTACCGACACATGGCTACACCTTC.

The V and J genes are TRBV5-1 and TRBJ2-7; no definite D call. The germline CDR1 and CDR2 sequences are SGHRS and YFSETQ. The CDR3 totals 13 residues. The V gene lost 6 bases and the J gene lost 0 bases, with 10 bases spanning the gap. The CDR3 DNA is TGCGCCAGCACTACAGAAATCTCCTACGAGCAGTACTTC. Amino acid sequence: CASTTEISYEQYF.

This chain links TRBV5-1 with TRBJ1-1; D unclear. Per germline, CDR1 SGHRS and CDR2 YFSETQ. The CDR3 covers 15 residues. Trimming removed 4 bases at V and 1 base at J, with 14 bases between. Here the CDR3 reads CASSLSGMGNTEAFF. The CDR3 DNA reads TGCGCCAGCAGCCTCTCGGGAATGGGGAACACTGAAGCTTTCTTT. Together with reference TRBV5-1 and TRBJ1-1, the CDR3 gives the full variable domain: KAGVTQTPRYLIKTRGQQVTLSCSPISGHRSVSWYQQTPGQGLQFLFEYFSETQRNKGNFPGRFSGRQFSNSRSEMNVSTLELGDSALYLCASSLSGMGNTEAFFGQGTRLTVV.

V is TRBV24-1 and J is TRBJ2-2, with D hard to call. V was clipped by 4 bases and J by 5 bases, with 10 bases between them. The CDR3 is made up of 14 amino acids. The germline V gene encodes CDR1 KGHDR and CDR2 SFDVKD. The DNA of the CDR3 is TGTGCCACCAGTGACCCCGGGTTGACCGGGGAGCTGTTTTTT. This gives the protein CATSDPGLTGELFF.

This clone was recorded once. The J gene is TRBJ1-5, the V gene TRBV10-3, with D hard to call. The ends were cut back, 4 bases at V and 4 bases at J, with 5 bases in the middle. CDR3 length: 12 amino acids. From germline, CDR1 is ENHRY and CDR2 SYGVKD. In nucleotides, the CDR3 is TGTGCCATCAGTGGAACAAATCAGCCCCAGCATTTT. Protein sequence: CAISGTNQPQHF.

This sequence joins TRBV7-3 and TRBJ2-1; D may be TRBD2 (5 bases). Trimming shortened V by 1 base and J by 9 bases, and 16 bases separated the two germline ends. Germline V gene sequence: CDR1 SGHTA, CDR2 FQGTGA. The CDR3 is 15 residues long. The CDR3 sequence is CASSLNSAPIGEQFF. In nucleotides, the CDR3 is TGTGCCAGCAGCTTAAATAGCGCGCCAATCGGTGAGCAGTTCTTC.

The chain employs TRBV29-1 and TRBJ2-1; 10 nucleotides agree with TRBD1. This CDR3 has 16 amino acids. V lost 0 bases and J lost 7; bases outside the gene matches: 9. Germline V CDR1 and CDR2: SQVTM, ANQGSEA. CDR3 residues: CSVEDPSGTGENEQFF. The CDR3 coding sequence is TGCAGCGTTGAAGACCCTTCCGGGACAGGGGAGAATGAGCAGTTCTTC.